Each of the 30 T cell receptor beta chains below was sequenced from the same sample in a study of T-cell memory formation after mild COVID-19. TCRdb passed the 5' RACE reads through MiXCR, listing each CDR3 protein once. The sample consists of hundreds of thousands of distinct CDR3 sequences, roughly 21% of them appearing once. Sample: PBMCs or a T cell subset sorted from them (not recorded which). The receptors were gathered from an adult woman who had mild COVID-19 (a few samples of this study predate the infection). Cell type and time point are not known.

The V and J genes are TRBV9 and TRBJ2-2; no definite D call. The CDR3 loop spans 16 amino acids. From germline, CDR1 is SGDLS and CDR2 YYNGEE. Trimming took off 0 bases at V and 5 bases at J, with 14 bases between the two ends. Here the CDR3 reads CASSVGSETLTGELFF. The CDR3 DNA reads TGTGCCAGCAGCGTAGGGTCGGAGACACTAACCGGGGAGCTGTTTTTT.

The rearrangement joins TRBV7-2 to TRBJ2-2, with a tentative D call TRBD2 (6 bases). Trimming shortened V by 2 bases and J by 5 bases, and 12 bases separated the two germline ends. From germline, CDR1 is SGHTA and CDR2 FQGNSA. The CDR3 is 15 residues long. In nucleotides, the CDR3 is TGTGCCAGCAGCTTATCTACGGGAGTTACCGGGGAGCTGTTTTTT. The encoded protein is CASSLSTGVTGELFF.

The chain couples TRBV5-1 to TRBJ2-7; 9 nucleotides line up with TRBD1. This CDR3 comprises 15 residues. Germline CDR1 reads SGHRS; CDR2 reads YFSETQ. The V and J ends lost 4 bases and 9 bases, in that order; junction bases with no gene match: 14. In DNA form, the CDR3 reads TGCGCCAGCAGCGGCGGGGACAGGGAATCCATCCGGCAGTACTTC. It yields the protein CASSGGDRESIRQYF.

This clonotype was observed a handful of times. The gene calls are TRBV7-8 and TRBJ2-5, with 8 nucleotides matching TRBD2. In germline, CDR1 is SGHVS, CDR2 FQNEAQ. V trimming: 2 bases; J trimming: 7 bases; junction bases outside the gene matches: 15. This CDR3 is 17 amino acids long. The DNA of the CDR3 is TGTGCCAGCAGCTTACCCCTCCGACCGGGACTAGACGGGACCCAGTACTTC. This gives the protein CASSLPLRPGLDGTQYF.

This clonotype was detected only a few times. The rearrangement uses TRBV20-1 and TRBJ2-7, with D unresolved. This CDR3 region has 11 residues. The germline V and J ends were trimmed by 3 bases and 3 bases, with 6 bases remaining between them. The V gene's germline CDR1 is DFQATT and CDR2 SNEGSKA (reference sequence). CDR3 loop: CSASGRYEQYF. The CDR3 DNA sequence: TGCAGTGCTAGTGGGCGCTACGAGCAGTACTTC.

The chain links TRBV14 to TRBJ2-7; D gene unclear. This CDR3 is built from 11 residues. V lost 3 bases, J lost 5 bases, and 5 bases lay in between. The germline gives CDR1 SGHDN, CDR2 FVKESK. This CDR3 reads CASSHSHEQYF. Here the CDR3 DNA reads TGTGCCAGCAGCCATTCTCACGAGCAGTACTTC.

This clonotype was observed once. This chain connects TRBV20-1 to TRBJ1-2; no firm D call. The length of the CDR3 is 12 residues. Germline values: CDR1 DFQATT, CDR2 SNEGSKA (reference sequence). This CDR3 is CLSSGSWDGYTF. The CDR3 coding sequence is TGCCTTTCATCCGGGTCGTGGGATGGCTACACCTTC.

This clonotype has more than one count but fewer than ten. This rearrangement joins TRBV7-6 to TRBJ2-7; no firm D call. CDR3 length equals 13 residues. Germline V CDR1 and CDR2: SGHVS, FNYEAQ. Trimming took 4 bases from V and 6 from J, leaving 13 bases between them. CDR3 sequence: CASSSNSPGEQYF. CDR3 nucleotides: TGTGCCAGCAGCTCCAATTCCCCAGGCGAGCAGTACTTC.

The CDR3 DNA sequence: TGTGCCAGTCACGGGGCTAGCGGGCCATTGGACCACGAGCAGTACTTC. Protein: CASHGASGPLDHEQYF. The chain couples TRBV27 to TRBJ2-7; 8 bases are shared with TRBD2. The junction had 18 bases not matched to a gene; V was cut back by 9 bases and J by 5 bases. Germline V CDR1 and CDR2: MNHEY, SMNVEV (reference sequence). The CDR3 sequence is 16 residues long.

V gene TRBV5-1 combines with J gene TRBJ2-2; TRBD2 aligns across 9 bases. V lost 0 bases, J lost 7 bases, and 7 bases stayed unmatched. The CDR3 runs 16 residues. Germline-derived CDR1 and CDR2 are SGHRS and YFSETQ. CDR3 protein: CASSLGAGGSVGELFF. CDR3 nucleotides: TGCGCCAGCAGCTTGGGAGCGGGGGGAAGCGTCGGGGAGCTGTTTTTT.

The chain joins TRBV6-2 or TRBV6-3 to TRBJ1-4; D unresolved. The CDR3 is 14 residues long. Per the germline V gene, CDR1 is MNHEY and CDR2 is SVGEGT. Trimming removed 8 bases at V and 4 bases at J, with 14 bases between. CDR3 bases: TGTGCCAGCTCTTCTGGGAAGCGTAATGAAAAACTGTTTTTT. Its protein product is CASSSGKRNEKLFF.

This clonotype appeared a few times. The V call is TRBV7-9, the J call TRBJ2-3, with D possibly matching TRBD2 (7 bases). The ends were cut back, 1 base at V and 4 bases at J, with 12 bases in the middle. CDR3 length equals 15 residues. The germline V gene encodes CDR1 SEHNR and CDR2 FQNEAQ (reference sequence). This CDR3 is CASSLGGGAADTQYF. The CDR3 nucleotides are TGTGCCAGCAGCTTAGGAGGGGGGGCCGCAGATACGCAGTATTTT.

This clonotype was observed a few times. This CDR3 reads CASSLGQGAGNTEAFF. CDR3 DNA: TGTGCCAGCAGCTTGGGCCAGGGGGCGGGGAACACTGAAGCTTTCTTT. This chain links TRBV11-2 with TRBJ1-1, with 8 bases matching TRBD1. CDR1 is SGHAT and CDR2 is FQNNGV in the germline V gene. The CDR3 has 16 amino acids. V lost 3 bases to trimming and J lost 1 base; unmatched junction nucleotides: 7.

The rearrangement uses TRBV11-2 and TRBJ2-5, with D possibly matching TRBD2 (7 bases). V gave up 7 bases and J gave up 1 base, with 16 bases separating them. CDR3 length equals 15 residues. Per germline, CDR1 SGHAT and CDR2 FQNNGV. In DNA, the CDR3 is TGTGCCAGCACACCTGAGGCGGGGGCCCAAGAGACCCAGTACTTC. It codes for CASTPEAGAQETQYF.

This clonotype was detected only a few times. V usage is TRBV12-5 and J usage is TRBJ1-6; D might be TRBD1 (6 bases). Germline V gene sequence: CDR1 LGHNT, CDR2 FRNRAP. V was shortened by 7 bases and J by 7 bases, with 14 bases between the two germline ends. The CDR3 has 14 amino acids. CDR3 DNA: TGTGCTAGTGCCAACGAGGGGGGAAATTCACCCCTCCACTTT. The encoded protein is CASANEGGNSPLHF.

As DNA, the CDR3 is TGTGCCAGCAGCTTCAGGGTCAGGGGGGTTAATGAAAAACTGTTTTTT. The encoded protein is CASSFRVRGVNEKLFF. This chain links TRBV7-2 with TRBJ1-4, with 7 bases lining up with TRBD1. The V and J ends lost 3 bases and 4 bases, in that order; junction bases with no gene match: 8. The CDR3 loop spans 16 amino acids. Germline V CDR1 and CDR2: SGHTA, FQGNSA. Full variable domain (rest looked up from reference TRBV7-2 and TRBJ1-4): GAGVSQSPSNKVTEKGKDVELRCDPISGHTALYWYRQSLGQGLEFLIYFQGNSAPDKSGLPSDRFSAERTGGSVSTLTIQRTQQEDSAVYLCASSFRVRGVNEKLFFGSGTQLSVL.

This clonotype was counted only a few times. This chain uses TRBV5-1 with TRBJ1-1; 7 nucleotides align to TRBD1. CDR1 is SGHRS, CDR2 YFSETQ, per germline. V gave up 5 bases and J gave up 3 bases; unmatched junction bases: 10. The CDR3 runs to 15 residues. In nucleotides, the CDR3 is TGCGCCAGCAGTTACGACAGGGCGGATTACACTGAAGCTTTCTTT. This sequence encodes CASSYDRADYTEAFF. Full variable domain (missing parts from reference TRBV5-1 and TRBJ1-1): KAGVTQTPRYLIKTRGQQVTLSCSPISGHRSVSWYQQTPGQGLQFLFEYFSETQRNKGNFPGRFSGRQFSNSRSEMNVSTLELGDSALYLCASSYDRADYTEAFFGQGTRLTVV.

At least ten counts were recorded for this clonotype. This chain joins TRBV20-1 and TRBJ2-3; 8 nucleotides agree with TRBD1. The CDR3 totals 14 residues. From germline, CDR1 is DFQATT and CDR2 SNEGSKA (reference sequence). V trimming: 6 bases; J trimming: 4 bases; junction bases outside the gene matches: 9. The CDR3 is CSAKGTGGPDTQYF. In DNA, the CDR3 is TGCAGTGCCAAGGGGACAGGTGGTCCAGATACGCAGTATTTT.

This chain connects TRBV24-1 to TRBJ2-2; D might be TRBD2 (5 bases). Germline assignment: CDR1 KGHDR and CDR2 SFDVKD. The V and J ends lost 5 bases and 5 bases respectively, with 8 bases between them. The CDR3 is made up of 13 amino acids. The CDR3 bases are TGTGCCACCAGTGTCCGAGGGACCGGGGAGCTGTTTTTT. It is translated as CATSVRGTGELFF.

This clonotype was seen a few times. This chain links TRBV3-1 with TRBJ2-7; maybe TRBD2 (6 bases). Trimming shortened V by 4 bases and J by 0 bases, and 13 bases separated the two germline ends. Germline CDR1 reads LGHDT; CDR2 reads YNNKEL (reference sequence). This CDR3 spans 15 amino acids. The CDR3 nucleotides read TGTGCCAGCAGCCCGGAAGGACTACCCTCCTACGAGCAGTACTTC. Translation: CASSPEGLPSYEQYF.

This clonotype was detected a few times. The chain joins TRBV29-1 to TRBJ2-3, with no clear D. Germline values: CDR1 SQVTM, CDR2 ANQGSEA. The CDR3 is 10 amino acids. The V end was cut by 4 bases, the J end by 5 bases, with 4 bases between. As DNA, the CDR3 is TGCAGCGTTGGGCAAGATACGCAGTATTTT. Its protein product is CSVGQDTQYF.

CDR3 nucleotide sequence: TGTGCCAGCAGCTTATCTGGCGGGGGAGTACCAGATACGCAGTATTTT. Translating gives CASSLSGGGVPDTQYF. The rearrangement uses TRBV7-3 and TRBJ2-3; TRBD2 agrees at 7 bases. V was pared by 2 bases and J by 4 bases, with 9 bases of the junction left unmatched. CDR3 length: 16 amino acids. Germline V gives CDR1 SGHTA, CDR2 FQGTGA.

The V gene is TRBV9, the J gene TRBJ2-7, with TRBD1 matching 8 bases. In germline, CDR1 is SGDLS, CDR2 YYNGEE. Trimming removed 0 bases from V and 2 bases from J; junction bases left unmatched: 4. The CDR3 contains 15 residues. The CDR3 region has the DNA TGTGCCAGCAGCGTAGACCTCAGGGGGCCCTACGAGCAGTACTTC. Translation gives CASSVDLRGPYEQYF.

The chain joins TRBV20-1 to TRBJ2-1, with 14 bases aligning to TRBD2. The CDR3 extends over 16 amino acids. CDR1 is DFQATT, CDR2 SNEGSKA, per germline (reference sequence). Trimming at V came to 6 bases and at J to 0 bases, leaving 4 bases not matched to a gene. DNA of the CDR3: TGCAGTGCCCCGGGACTAGCGGGGGTCTCCTACAATGAGCAGTTCTTC. This gives the protein CSAPGLAGVSYNEQFF.

This clonotype has a handful of counts. The rearrangement uses TRBV5-1 and TRBJ2-5; 9 positions match TRBD1. J was trimmed by 7 bases and V by 3 bases; bases with no gene match: 10. CDR3 length: 15 residues. Germline CDR1 and CDR2: SGHRS and YFSETQ. CDR3 region: CASSWGQGTVGTQYF. The DNA of the CDR3 is TGCGCCAGCAGCTGGGGACAGGGTACTGTGGGGACCCAGTACTTC.

The CDR3 DNA follows: TGTGCCAGCCATCGGACGGCGACTTCTGGAAACACCATATATTTT. Its translation is CASHRTATSGNTIYF. The rearrangement links TRBV7-9 to TRBJ1-3, with no clear D. The germline V gene encodes CDR1 SEHNR and CDR2 FQNEAQ (reference sequence). V shed 8 bases and J shed 1 base, with 15 bases lying between them. This CDR3 contains 15 residues.

The chain couples TRBV7-2 to TRBJ2-1; 14 bases line up with TRBD2. The length of the CDR3 is 18 residues. V gave up 4 bases and J gave up 2 bases; unmatched junction bases: 7. Germline V gene data show CDR1 as SGHTA and CDR2 as FQGNSA. Here the CDR3 DNA reads TGTGCCAGCAGCTCGGGACTAGCGGGAGAGGTTGCCTACAATGAGCAGTTCTTC. Its protein product is CASSSGLAGEVAYNEQFF.

This clonotype came up a few times. This chain links TRBV12-3 or TRBV12-4 with TRBJ2-1; TRBD1 matches at 7 bases. The CDR3 sequence is 16 residues long. Losses at the gene ends were 0 bases for V and 2 bases for J; bases not matched to a gene: 4. CDR3 in DNA: TGTGCCAGCAGTTTAGCTGGGACAGTCGCCTACAATGAGCAGTTCTTC. The encoded protein is CASSLAGTVAYNEQFF.

This clonotype was recorded a few times. The CDR3 region is CASSVTSGGPTDTQYF. The CDR3 DNA sequence: TGTGCCAGCAGCGTGACTAGCGGGGGGCCCACAGATACGCAGTATTTT. The chain couples TRBV5-4 to TRBJ2-3; 13 bases are shared with TRBD2. Germline V gene sequence: CDR1 SGHNT, CDR2 YYREEE (reference sequence). The CDR3 contains 16 residues. The J segment lost 2 bases and the V segment lost 4 bases, leaving 4 bases of the junction unmatched.

This clonotype appeared a few times. V and J are TRBV20-1 and TRBJ2-1, with 10 bases lining up with TRBD2. The CDR3 runs to 15 residues. CDR1 is DFQATT, CDR2 SNEGSKA, per germline (reference sequence). V lost 5 bases and J lost 1; bases outside the gene matches: 5. The chain's CDR3 is CSAYLAGGSYNEQFF. CDR3 nucleotide sequence: TGCAGTGCTTACTTAGCGGGGGGATCCTACAATGAGCAGTTCTTC.